One and the same sample provided the 23 T cell receptor beta chains below, sequenced in a study of PD-L1 blockade in urothelial cancer. Sample time point: peripheral blood 6 weeks after treatment start. Data came from immunoSEQ multiplex PCR; TCRdb stores just in-frame clones and leaves some out. Of around 120,000 clones in the sample, 85% to 90% were seen once. Sample: PBMCs, taken around atezolizumab (anti-PD-L1) treatment. These receptors all stem from a man aged 55 to 69 with urothelial cancer.

J is TRBJ1-1 and V is TRBV5-1; TRBD1 matches at 7 bases. This CDR3 has 14 amino acids. Germline lookup yields CDR1 SGHRS and CDR2 YFSETQ. The V and J ends lost 4 bases and 1 base, in that order; junction bases with no gene match: 4. The CDR3 here is CASSKGQENTEAFF. The CDR3 bases are TGCGCCAGCAGCAAAGGACAGGAGAACACTGAAGCTTTCTTT.

The CDR3: CASSSSWALVDENTEAFF. The CDR3 bases are TGTGCCAGCAGCTCTTCTTGGGCTCTCGTTGATGAGAACACTGAAGCTTTCTTT. The rearrangement joins TRBV7-9 to TRBJ1-1; D is unresolved. The CDR3 has 18 amino acids. Looked up from germline, CDR1 is SEHNR and CDR2 is FQNEAQ (reference sequence). The V end was cut by 4 bases, the J end by 1 base, with 22 bases between.

The CDR3 spells CASSSPGRPQHF. CDR3 coding DNA: TGTGCCAGCAGCTCCCCCGGGAGGCCCCAGCATTTT. The gene calls are TRBV5-4 and TRBJ1-5; D is unclear. V lost 3 bases, J lost 9 bases, and 10 bases lay in between. This CDR3 is built from 12 residues. Germline V gene data show CDR1 as SGHNT and CDR2 as YYREEE (reference sequence).

The chain joins TRBV11-2 to TRBJ2-5; tentative D call: TRBD2 (5 bases). Looked up from germline, CDR1 is SGHAT and CDR2 is FQNNGV. The CDR3 covers 12 residues. Trimming took 5 bases from V and 3 from J, leaving 7 bases between them. The CDR3 loop is CASSLSEETQYF. The DNA for the CDR3 is TGTGCCAGCAGCCTTAGCGAAGAGACCCAGTACTTC.

The genes are TRBV25-1 and TRBJ2-1, with D perhaps matching TRBD2 (5 bases). V lost 4 bases to trimming and J lost 3 bases, with 13 bases between them. Germline CDR1 and CDR2: MGHDK and SYGVNS. This CDR3 has 15 residues. The CDR3 coding sequence is TGTGCCAGCAGTGTTTCAGCGGACCTCTACAATGAGCAGTTCTTC. This codes for CASSVSADLYNEQFF.

The chain combines TRBV6-4 with TRBJ2-3; 10 positions match TRBD2. This CDR3 is 18 amino acids long. Trimming at V came to 4 bases and at J to 1 base, leaving 11 bases not matched to a gene. Germline lookup yields CDR1 MRHNA and CDR2 SNTAGT. CDR3 residues: CASSGFSLAGDGTDTQYF. DNA for the CDR3: TGTGCCAGCAGTGGCTTCTCTCTAGCGGGGGATGGCACAGATACGCAGTATTTT.

The chain carries TRBV28 and TRBJ2-3, with TRBD2 as a possible D gene (6 bases). In germline, CDR1 is MDHEN, CDR2 SYDVKM. The CDR3 extends over 14 amino acids. Trimming removed 6 bases from V and 2 bases from J, with 12 bases in between. Here the CDR3 reads CASRGDFITDTQYF. DNA for the CDR3: TGTGCCAGCAGGGGGGACTTCATCACAGATACGCAGTATTTT.

This chain uses TRBV28 with TRBJ1-1; 10 bases fit TRBD1. The CDR3 contains 13 residues. After removal of 5 bases from V and 5 bases from J, the junction contained 2 bases not matched to a gene. From germline, CDR1 is MDHEN and CDR2 SYDVKM. The CDR3 DNA sequence: TGTGCCAGCAGTGGACAGGGGGGGACTGAAGCTTTCTTT. It is translated as CASSGQGGTEAFF.

V and J are TRBV11-3 and TRBJ2-5; D is possibly TRBD1 (6 bases). The CDR3 loop spans 14 amino acids. Deletions cut 4 bases from V and 7 bases from J, with 16 bases between. In germline, CDR1 is SGHNT, CDR2 YENEEA. The CDR3, as DNA: TGTGCCAGCAGCTCCATGACAGGCCAATGGACCCAGTACTTC. Its translation: CASSSMTGQWTQYF.

This chain connects TRBV5-4 to TRBJ2-1, with TRBD1 matching over 7 bases. The length of the CDR3 is 15 residues. Per the germline V gene, CDR1 is SGHNT and CDR2 is YYREEE (reference sequence). The V gene end was trimmed by 4 bases and the J gene end by 4 bases; junction bases not matched to a gene: 8. As DNA, the CDR3 is TGTGCCAGCAGCGGTCGGACAGGCCCGTACAATGAGCAGTTCTTC. Protein sequence: CASSGRTGPYNEQFF.

The genes are TRBV7-2 and TRBJ1-4; D is unresolved. The V end was cut by 10 bases, the J end by 0 bases, with 12 bases between. Germline V gives CDR1 SGHTA, CDR2 FQGNSA. CDR3 length: 14 amino acids. The CDR3 spells CATSRFATNEKLFF. Written as DNA, the CDR3 is TGTGCCACCTCCCGTTTTGCAACTAATGAAAAACTGTTTTTT.

The V call is TRBV6-1, the J call TRBJ2-1; 12 bases agree with TRBD2. V shed 9 bases, J shed 10 bases, and the junction held 10 bases outside the gene matches. CDR1 MNHNS and CDR2 SASEGT come from the germline V gene. The CDR3 totals 14 residues. CDR3 in amino acids: CASGLAGSGREQFF. CDR3 in DNA: TGTGCCAGTGGACTAGCGGGAAGTGGTAGGGAGCAGTTCTTC.

This clone occurred once. The CDR3, as DNA: TGTGCCAGTACGGGCACAGGTATAACCCTTCGGCCCCAGCATTTT. Its translation: CASTGTGITLRPQHF. The rearrangement links TRBV19 to TRBJ1-5; possible D gene TRBD1, 5 bases. Germline lookup yields CDR1 LNHDA and CDR2 SQIVND (reference sequence). Trimming left V 7 bases short and J 9 bases short, with 22 bases between. The CDR3 extends over 15 amino acids. Filled out from reference TRBV19 and TRBJ1-5, the complete variable domain reads DGGITQSPKYLFRKEGQNVTLSCEQNLNHDAMYWYRQDPGQGLRLIYYSQIVNDFQKGDIAEGYSVSREKKESFPLTVTSAQKNPTAFYLCASTGTGITLRPQHFGDGTRLSIL.

The rearrangement links TRBV29-1 to TRBJ2-1; possibly TRBD2 for D (8 bases). V was cut by 7 bases and J by 9 bases, with 37 bases left in between. The germline CDR1 and CDR2 sequences are SQVTM and ANQGSEA. The CDR3 covers 19 residues. CDR3 nucleotide sequence: TGCAGCGCTACTCCCGGGACAACGGGGGGGACTAGAAGGGACAGTGAGCAGTTCTTC. This codes for CSATPGTTGGTRRDSEQFF.

V and J are TRBV4-3 and TRBJ1-6; possible D gene TRBD1, 5 bases. CDR1 LGHNA and CDR2 YSLEER come from the germline V gene. Deletions cut 1 base from V and 8 bases from J, with 12 bases between. CDR3 length equals 15 residues. CDR3 in DNA: TGCGCCAGCAGCCAAGGGGGCCTAGGGCATTCACCCCTCCACTTT. Encoded protein: CASSQGGLGHSPLHF.

CDR3: CASRGLADTGELFF. Written as DNA, the CDR3 is TGTGCCAGCAGGGGACTAGCGGACACCGGGGAGCTGTTTTTT. This sequence joins TRBV6-6 and TRBJ2-2; 11 bases map to TRBD2. V lost 6 bases and J lost 3; bases outside the gene matches: 0. The length of the CDR3 is 14 residues. Germline CDR1 is MNHNY and CDR2 is SVGAGI (reference sequence).

This chain joins TRBV28 and TRBJ1-2, with TRBD1 identical over 11 bases. The CDR3 totals 17 residues. Germline V gene data show CDR1 as MDHEN and CDR2 as SYDVKM. Trimming removed 6 bases from V and 3 bases from J; junction bases left unmatched: 12. The DNA of the CDR3 is TGTGCCAGCAGCTCCCCAGGACAGGGGGCTCCCCACTATGGCTACACCTTC. Translation gives CASSSPGQGAPHYGYTF.

This clone appeared once. This chain joins TRBV13 and TRBJ1-6, with a possible D match to TRBD1 (5 bases). Trimming removed 4 bases from V and 9 bases from J, with 13 bases in between. Germline V gene sequence: CDR1 PRHDT, CDR2 FYEKMQ (reference sequence). The CDR3 covers 14 residues. Here the CDR3 DNA reads TGTGCCAGCAGCTCCCGGGACTCACTTTCACCCCTCCACTTT. Translated: CASSSRDSLSPLHF.

The chain couples TRBV5-1 to TRBJ2-1; D call uncertain. CDR1 and CDR2 (germline): SGHRS, YFSETQ. V lost 5 bases, J lost 0 bases, and 12 bases lay in between. CDR3 size: 15 residues. CDR3 sequence: CASRPPSSSYNEQFF. The CDR3 nucleotides read TGCGCCAGCAGGCCCCCTTCGAGCTCCTACAATGAGCAGTTCTTC.

This chain uses TRBV28 with TRBJ2-1; 8 nucleotides line up with TRBD1. The junction had 10 bases not matched to a gene; V was cut back by 7 bases and J by 5 bases. The CDR3 totals 15 residues. Germline CDR1 is MDHEN and CDR2 is SYDVKM. As DNA, the CDR3 is TGTGCCAGCACTGAGGGACAGGCCAAGAACAATGAGCAGTTCTTC. Translation gives CASTEGQAKNNEQFF.

The chain is built from TRBV11-2 and TRBJ1-6; a weak D match, TRBD1 (5 bases). Trimming pared 9 bases from V and 6 bases from J, leaving 12 bases between. CDR3 length equals 13 residues. The V gene's germline CDR1 is SGHAT and CDR2 FQNNGV. CDR3 sequence reads: CASTLGGNSPLHF. The CDR3 DNA follows: TGTGCCAGTACGCTGGGGGGTAATTCACCCCTCCACTTT.

The rearrangement uses TRBV20-1 and TRBJ2-5; the D is unclear. Germline lookup yields CDR1 DFQATT and CDR2 SNEGSKA (reference sequence). The CDR3 has 9 residues. CDR3 in amino acids: CPLQETQYF. In nucleotides, the CDR3 is TGCCCCCTCCAAGAGACCCAGTACTTC.

V usage is TRBV19 and J usage is TRBJ1-2; D is possibly TRBD1 (5 bases). Germline V gives CDR1 LNHDA, CDR2 SQIVND (reference sequence). The V and J ends lost 8 bases and 8 bases respectively, with 24 bases between them. The CDR3 runs 15 residues. The DNA of the CDR3 is TGTGCCAGTTCTCTAAGCCTTGGCAGGGATTGGGGCTACACCTTC. This encodes CASSLSLGRDWGYTF. Based on the CDR3 plus reference TRBV19 and TRBJ1-2, the full variable domain is DGGITQSPKYLFRKEGQNVTLSCEQNLNHDAMYWYRQDPGQGLRLIYYSQIVNDFQKGDIAEGYSVSREKKESFPLTVTSAQKNPTAFYLCASSLSLGRDWGYTFGSGTRLTVV.